These 29 T cell receptor beta chains share one sample of origin, sequenced in a study of shared clonotypes between healthy human individuals. TCRdb keeps only in-frame clones here, not all; method: immunoSEQ multiplex PCR. The data contain some 2,000,000 clones, 85% to 95% of them singletons. What was sequenced was naive CD4+ T cells sorted from blood. Subset meaning: CD45RA+ positively selected. These receptor sequences come from a man between 18 and 29 years old in good health.

For this clone: One end of the junction varies from germline; a read error may be responsible. This chain joins TRBV7-9 and TRBJ1-5; D is unclear. Germline loops: CDR1 SEHNR, CDR2 FQNEAQ (reference sequence). The CDR3 is 14 amino acids. CDR3 in DNA: TGTGCCAGCAGCTTAGAGGGAATAAATCAACCCCAGCATTTT. Encoded protein: CASSLEGINQPQHF. Using reference TRBV7-9 and TRBJ1-5 for the parts outside the CDR3, the full variable domain is DTGVSQNPRHKITKRGQNVTFRCDPISEHNRLYWYRQTLGQGPEFLTYFQNEAQLEKSRLLSDRFSAERPKGSFSTLEIQRTEQGDSAMYLCASSLEGINQPQHFGDGTRLSIL.

J is TRBJ2-1 and V is TRBV6-6; 7 bases align to TRBD2. Germline-derived CDR1 and CDR2 are MNHNY and SVGAGI (reference sequence). With V trimmed by 2 bases and J by 4 bases, 5 bases remained unmatched. This CDR3 has 15 residues. The CDR3 here is CASSYNGGGYNEQFF. DNA of the CDR3: TGTGCCAGCAGTTACAACGGGGGAGGGTACAATGAGCAGTTCTTC.

The table lists this clone with a count of one. This rearrangement joins TRBV15 to TRBJ1-3; D ambiguous. Germline V lookup: CDR1 LNHNV, CDR2 YYDKDF (reference sequence). CDR3 length equals 15 residues. Between the trimmed V and J ends, which lost 0 bases and 4 bases, there was a span of 10 bases. In DNA form, the CDR3 reads TGTGCCACCAGCAGAGATCGCACCTCCGGAAACACCATATATTTT. It specifies CATSRDRTSGNTIYF.

The chain employs TRBV2 and TRBJ2-1; 11 bases fit TRBD2. The CDR3 runs to 15 residues. Looked up from germline, CDR1 is SNHLY and CDR2 is FYNNEI. V lost 6 bases to trimming and J lost 7 bases; unmatched junction nucleotides: 8. Here the CDR3 reads CASRVSGGAWNEQFF. The DNA for the CDR3 is TGTGCCAGCAGAGTTAGCGGGGGGGCGTGGAATGAGCAGTTCTTC.

This chain links TRBV7-2 with TRBJ1-3, with 7 bases matching TRBD1. The CDR3 loop spans 16 amino acids. V lost 3 bases, J lost 1 base, and 6 bases stayed unmatched. Germline V gene data show CDR1 as SGHTA and CDR2 as FQGNSA. Written as DNA, the CDR3 is TGTGCCAGCAGCTTTACAGGGGACTTGTCTGGAAACACCATATATTTT. Protein sequence: CASSFTGDLSGNTIYF. The full variable domain, with the rest looked up from reference TRBV7-2 and TRBJ1-3, is GAGVSQSPSNKVTEKGKDVELRCDPISGHTALYWYRQSLGQGLEFLIYFQGNSAPDKSGLPSDRFSAERTGGSVSTLTIQRTQQEDSAVYLCASSFTGDLSGNTIYFGEGSWLTVV.

To note about this clone: Other DNA sequences in this specimen translate into the identical CDR3. The chain has TRBV5-1 and TRBJ2-3; possibly TRBD2 for D (5 bases). The CDR3 loop spans 13 amino acids. V was cut by 5 bases and J by 0 bases, with 7 bases left in between. In germline, CDR1 is SGHRS, CDR2 YFSETQ. The CDR3 here is CASSGGSTDTQYF. As DNA, the CDR3 is TGCGCCAGCAGTGGCGGGAGCACAGATACGCAGTATTTT.

This chain uses TRBV30 with TRBJ2-1, with D maybe TRBD1 (5 bases). Trimming removed 5 bases at V and 6 bases at J, with 17 bases between. The germline V gene has CDR1 GTSNPN and CDR2 SVGIG (reference sequence). CDR3 length equals 14 residues. CDR3 sequence: CAWAGLGPVNEQFF. The CDR3 coding sequence is TGTGCCTGGGCAGGGCTGGGCCCTGTCAATGAGCAGTTCTTC.

The chain joins TRBV14 to TRBJ2-7, with 7 bases fitting TRBD2. V lost 0 bases to trimming and J lost 3 bases; unmatched junction nucleotides: 8. CDR1 SGHDN and CDR2 FVKESK come from the germline V gene. This CDR3 region has 16 residues. CDR3 loop: CASSQDGEGPFYEQYF. The CDR3 DNA reads as TGTGCCAGCAGCCAAGATGGGGAGGGACCCTTCTACGAGCAGTACTTC.

The rearrangement uses TRBV5-1 and TRBJ2-7, with D perhaps TRBD1 (5 bases). The V and J ends lost 2 bases and 6 bases respectively, with 21 bases between them. Germline assignment: CDR1 SGHRS and CDR2 YFSETQ. CDR3 size: 16 residues. The CDR3 DNA is TGCGCCAGCAGCTTTTCCGGAATCTGGGGCAAGTCCGAGCAGTACTTC. It specifies CASSFSGIWGKSEQYF.

The CDR3 loop reads CASSQTGLNTEAFF. CDR3 DNA sequence: TGTGCCAGTAGCCAGACAGGCTTGAACACTGAAGCTTTCTTT. The rearrangement links TRBV19 to TRBJ1-1; a possible D gene is TRBD1 (6 bases). The CDR3 has 14 amino acids. V lost 6 bases to trimming and J lost 0 bases, with 11 bases between them. CDR1 and CDR2 from the germline V gene are LNHDA and SQIVND (reference sequence).

The V gene is TRBV7-9, the J gene TRBJ1-3; D uncertain. Germline V gene lookup returns CDR1 SEHNR and CDR2 FQNEAQ (reference sequence). The length of the CDR3 is 16 residues. V was pared by 3 bases and J by 4 bases, with 16 bases between. CDR3 in amino acids: CASSFVNVLSGNTIYF. The CDR3, as DNA: TGTGCCAGCAGCTTCGTAAACGTCTTGTCGGGAAACACCATATATTTT.

This CDR3 is CASSPTAPTEAFF. The CDR3 DNA reads TGTGCCAGTAGCCCGACAGCCCCCACTGAAGCTTTCTTT. The chain employs TRBV19 and TRBJ1-1; TRBD1 might be the D (5 bases). Trimming pared 6 bases from V and 4 bases from J, leaving 12 bases between. This CDR3 comprises 13 residues. Germline assignment: CDR1 LNHDA and CDR2 SQIVND (reference sequence).

The chain joins TRBV19 to TRBJ1-3, with 7 bases aligning to TRBD1. This CDR3 has 16 amino acids. Per the germline V gene, CDR1 is LNHDA and CDR2 is SQIVND (reference sequence). J gave up 0 bases and V 5 bases, and 7 bases lay outside the gene matches. Written as DNA, the CDR3 is TGTGCCAGTAGTGTCGGGACAGCCGGCTCTGGAAACACCATATATTTT. This gives the protein CASSVGTAGSGNTIYF.

CDR3 coding DNA: TGTGCCAGCAACCGAGGAGGAGCAGGCTACGAGCAGTACTTC. Residues: CASNRGGAGYEQYF. The rearrangement joins TRBV28 to TRBJ2-7, with D possibly TRBD2 on 5 matching bases. The CDR3 contains 14 residues. Germline V lookup: CDR1 MDHEN, CDR2 SYDVKM. V gave up 7 bases and J gave up 3 bases, with 16 bases separating them.

The gene calls are TRBV7-9 and TRBJ1-2; weak D call: TRBD1 (5 bases). Trimming took 5 bases from V and 4 from J, leaving 14 bases between them. CDR1 and CDR2 from the germline V gene are SEHNR and FQNEAQ (reference sequence). The CDR3 length is 14 residues. This CDR3 is CASSLDLDTYGYTF. Here the CDR3 DNA reads TGTGCCAGCAGCCTAGACTTGGACACCTATGGCTACACCTTC.

The CDR3 loop is CASSLRQGQGVNYGYTF. CDR3 sequence (DNA): TGTGCCAGCAGCTTAAGACAGGGGCAAGGAGTCAACTATGGCTACACCTTC. The chain carries TRBV5-4 and TRBJ1-2; 8 bases align to TRBD1. The CDR3 is 17 residues long. V shed 2 bases, J shed 2 bases, and the junction held 11 bases outside the gene matches. Germline loops: CDR1 SGHNT, CDR2 YYREEE (reference sequence). The full variable domain, with the rest looked up from reference TRBV5-4 and TRBJ1-2, is ETGVTQSPTHLIKTRGQQVTLRCSSQSGHNTVSWYQQALGQGPQFIFQYYREEENGRGNFPPRFSGLQFPNYSSELNVNALELDDSALYLCASSLRQGQGVNYGYTFGSGTRLTVV.

V gene TRBV19 combines with J gene TRBJ1-2; 8 bases are a match to TRBD1. Germline-derived CDR1 and CDR2 are LNHDA and SQIVND (reference sequence). After removal of 3 bases from V and 7 bases from J, the junction contained 10 bases not matched to a gene. There are 15 residues in the CDR3. CDR3: CASSIPAGGFSGYTF. The CDR3 region has the DNA TGTGCCAGTAGTATCCCCGCAGGGGGCTTCTCTGGCTACACCTTC.

The V and J genes are TRBV4-1 and TRBJ1-4; tentative D call: TRBD1 (6 bases). V dropped 1 base and J dropped 0 bases, with 12 bases sitting between them. Germline-derived CDR1 and CDR2 are MGHRA and YSYEKL. The CDR3 consists of 17 residues. The CDR3 region has the DNA TGCGCCAGCAGCCAAGTCGAGAGGGGGGCAACTAATGAAAAACTGTTTTTT. It yields the protein CASSQVERGATNEKLFF.

This clone has a single count. The rearrangement uses TRBV6-6 and TRBJ2-2; no definite D call. Germline lookup yields CDR1 MNHNY and CDR2 SVGAGI (reference sequence). There are 11 residues in the CDR3. V dropped 8 bases and J dropped 7 bases, with 8 bases sitting between them. CDR3 bases: TGTGCCAGCGGGTCCGTCGGGGAGCTGTTTTTT. This gives the protein CASGSVGELFF.

With respect to this clone: The junction departs from germline at one end; a sequencing error may be responsible. The chain employs TRBV18 and TRBJ1-4; D is possibly TRBD1 (6 bases). The CDR3 is 14 amino acids. Per the germline V gene, CDR1 is KGHSH and CDR2 is LQKENI. The CDR3 region has the DNA TGTGCCAGCACACCGGGGGCGTCTAATGAAAAACTGTTTTTT. Protein product: CASTPGASNEKLFF.

This sequence joins TRBV28 and TRBJ2-5, with D maybe TRBD2 (6 bases). CDR1 is MDHEN, CDR2 SYDVKM, per germline. V was pared by 5 bases and J by 5 bases, with 9 bases between. The CDR3 is 12 amino acids. CDR3: CASSPLAETQYF. CDR3 bases: TGTGCCAGCAGTCCCCTAGCGGAGACCCAGTACTTC.

This clone was picked up one time. CDR3 loop: CASSLAGTSRTDTQYF. The DNA for the CDR3 is TGTGCCAGCAGCTTAGCCGGGACTTCCCGGACAGATACGCAGTATTTT. J is TRBJ2-3 and V is TRBV7-2; D perhaps matches TRBD2 (6 bases). V gave up 0 bases and J gave up 3 bases, with 13 bases separating them. There are 16 residues in the CDR3. CDR1 SGHTA and CDR2 FQGNSA come from the germline V gene.

The chain couples TRBV7-9 to TRBJ2-7, with 7 bases aligning to TRBD1. J lost 2 bases, V lost 4 bases, and 11 bases had no gene match. The CDR3 is made up of 16 amino acids. Germline CDR1 and CDR2: SEHNR and FQNEAQ (reference sequence). The DNA of the CDR3 is TGTGCCAGCAGCTCCATTCCCGGGACAGTCCCCTACGAGCAGTACTTC. It specifies CASSSIPGTVPYEQYF.

CDR3 loop: CASSQFGDTTYEQYF. CDR3 nucleotide sequence: TGCGCCAGCAGCCAATTCGGGGACACAACCTACGAGCAGTACTTC. V gene TRBV4-1 combines with J gene TRBJ2-7; a possible D gene is TRBD1 (6 bases). V was clipped by 2 bases and J by 2 bases, with 13 bases between them. There are 15 residues in the CDR3. Germline loops: CDR1 MGHRA, CDR2 YSYEKL.

The V and J genes are TRBV5-6 and TRBJ2-1, with TRBD2 identical over 7 bases. CDR1 and CDR2 from the germline V gene are SGHDT and YYEEEE. The CDR3 totals 16 residues. V lost 0 bases and J lost 6; bases outside the gene matches: 9. The CDR3 DNA reads TGTGCCAGCAGCTTGGTTTCTTGGGGAGGGCTCAATGAGCAGTTCTTC. It specifies CASSLVSWGGLNEQFF.

V usage is TRBV19 and J usage is TRBJ1-2, with D unresolved. Germline assignment: CDR1 LNHDA and CDR2 SQIVND (reference sequence). The CDR3 has 12 residues. The V and J ends lost 6 bases and 5 bases respectively, with 10 bases between them. CDR3: CASRSGGYGYTF. CDR3 in DNA: TGTGCCAGTAGGAGTGGTGGTTATGGCTACACCTTC.

The chain recombines TRBV9 with TRBJ2-5, with TRBD2 identical over 9 bases. The CDR3 consists of 15 residues. CDR1 SGDLS and CDR2 YYNGEE come from the germline V gene. V lost 4 bases and J lost 2; bases outside the gene matches: 6. The CDR3 DNA follows: TGTGCCAGCAGCCATCGCAGCGGGGGGCAAGAGACCCAGTACTTC. It codes for CASSHRSGGQETQYF. The variable domain in full, with the rest retrieved from reference TRBV9 and TRBJ2-5, is DSGVTQTPKHLITATGQRVTLRCSPRSGDLSVYWYQQSLDQGLQFLIQYYNGEERAKGNILERFSAQQFPDLHSELNLSSLELGDSALYFCASSHRSGGQETQYFGPGTRLLVL.

The V gene is TRBV19, the J gene TRBJ1-5; a weak D match, TRBD1 (5 bases). Per germline, CDR1 LNHDA and CDR2 SQIVND (reference sequence). V lost 2 bases to trimming and J lost 0 bases, with 8 bases between them. The CDR3 spans 15 residues. The CDR3 sequence: CASSIRGPSNQPQHF. Here the CDR3 DNA reads TGTGCCAGTAGTATACGGGGCCCTAGCAATCAGCCCCAGCATTTT.

This clone was counted a few times. Distinct nucleotide sequences in the sample also encode this CDR3. The genes are TRBV30 and TRBJ2-2, with unresolved D. This CDR3 contains 13 residues. The V gene's germline CDR1 is GTSNPN and CDR2 SVGIG (reference sequence). The V gene lost 0 bases and the J gene lost 1 base, with 3 bases spanning the gap. As DNA, the CDR3 is TGTGCCTGGAGTGTAGGGAACACCGGGGAGCTGTTTTTT. Residues: CAWSVGNTGELFF.